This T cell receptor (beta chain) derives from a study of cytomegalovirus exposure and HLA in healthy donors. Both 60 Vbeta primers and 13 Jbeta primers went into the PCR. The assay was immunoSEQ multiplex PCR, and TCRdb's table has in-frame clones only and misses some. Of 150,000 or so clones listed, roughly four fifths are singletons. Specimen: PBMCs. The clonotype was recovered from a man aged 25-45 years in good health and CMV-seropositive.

CDR3: CASSDSTSTDTQYF. CDR3 bases: TGTGCCAGCAGTGACAGCACTAGCACAGATACGCAGTATTTT. This rearrangement joins TRBV21-1 to TRBJ2-3; TRBD1 is the table's D call, not checked against the DNA. TRBV21-1 has pseudogene status. The CDR3 has 14 amino acids.